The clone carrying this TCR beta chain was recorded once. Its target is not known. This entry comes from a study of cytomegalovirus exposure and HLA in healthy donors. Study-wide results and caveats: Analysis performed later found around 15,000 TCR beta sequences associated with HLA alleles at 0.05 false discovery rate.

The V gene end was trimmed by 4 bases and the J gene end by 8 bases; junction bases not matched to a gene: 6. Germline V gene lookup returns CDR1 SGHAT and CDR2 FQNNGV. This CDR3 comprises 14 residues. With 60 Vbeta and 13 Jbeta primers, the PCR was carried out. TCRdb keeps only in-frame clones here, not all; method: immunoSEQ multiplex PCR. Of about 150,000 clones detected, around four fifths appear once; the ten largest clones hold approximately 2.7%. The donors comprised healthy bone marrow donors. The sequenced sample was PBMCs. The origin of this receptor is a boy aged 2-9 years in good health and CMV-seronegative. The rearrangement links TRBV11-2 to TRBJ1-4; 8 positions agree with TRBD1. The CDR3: CASSSDRVSEKLFF. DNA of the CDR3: TGTGCCAGCAGCTCGGACAGGGTTTCGGAAAAACTGTTTTTT.